Following are 6 T cell receptor beta chains from one sample sequenced in a study of identical twins. TCRdb analysed the 5' RACE reads with MiXCR anew, one entry per CDR3 protein. In the table there are about 430,000 distinct CDR3 sequences, roughly 18% of which are singletons. Specimen: naive T cells sorted from blood. The receptors derive from a man between 50 and 59 years old in good health.

In its sample, this clonotype was seen many times. The gene calls are TRBV24-1 and TRBJ2-1; 8 bases fit TRBD1. The V gene's germline CDR1 is KGHDR and CDR2 SFDVKD. The CDR3 runs 16 residues. Trimming removed 3 bases from V and 0 bases from J; junction bases left unmatched: 3. CDR3 DNA: TGTGCCACCAGTGATGACAGGGGCCTCTCCTACAATGAGCAGTTCTTC. It codes for CATSDDRGLSYNEQFF.

This clonotype has a count of ten or more. CDR3 protein: CAWSPDLNTEAFF. CDR3 DNA: TGTGCCTGGAGTCCCGACCTTAACACTGAAGCTTTCTTT. The rearrangement joins TRBV30 to TRBJ1-1; D gene ambiguous. CDR3 size: 13 residues. Trimming stripped 2 bases from V and 2 bases from J, with 9 bases between. Germline V gene lookup returns CDR1 GTSNPN and CDR2 SVGIG (reference sequence).

The sample holds a few counts of this clonotype. The rearrangement joins TRBV12-3 or TRBV12-4 to TRBJ2-1; D may correspond to TRBD1 or TRBD2 (5 bases each). The CDR3 runs to 14 residues. With 3 bases removed from V and 6 bases from J, the gap between germline ends came to 12 bases. This chain's CDR3 is CASSFEGPLNEQFF. The CDR3 DNA reads as TGTGCCAGCAGTTTCGAGGGGCCCCTCAATGAGCAGTTCTTC.

The J gene is TRBJ1-2, the V gene TRBV20-1, with a weak D call TRBD1 (5 bases). The CDR3 covers 14 residues. The V and J ends lost 2 bases and 0 bases respectively, with 10 bases between them. Germline V gene lookup returns CDR1 DFQATT and CDR2 SNEGSKA (reference sequence). The CDR3 DNA reads as TGCAGTGCTAGACTGGCAGGGTCTAACTATGGCTACACCTTC. It is translated as CSARLAGSNYGYTF.

This clonotype was picked up many times. V gene TRBV25-1 combines with J gene TRBJ1-4, with D perhaps matching TRBD1 (6 bases). The V end was cut by 4 bases, the J end by 8 bases, with 17 bases between. Looked up from germline, CDR1 is MGHDK and CDR2 is SYGVNS. The CDR3 consists of 15 residues. CDR3: CASSGDILRVEKLFF. The CDR3 DNA follows: TGTGCCAGCAGTGGGGACATCTTAAGAGTCGAAAAACTGTTTTTT.

This clonotype has a count of ten or more. This sequence joins TRBV12-3 or TRBV12-4 and TRBJ2-1; D unresolved. This CDR3 is 15 amino acids long. The V and J ends lost 1 base and 5 bases respectively, with 12 bases between them. CDR3 protein: CASSLGWRSNNEQFF. The CDR3 DNA sequence: TGTGCCAGCAGTTTAGGGTGGCGGTCGAACAATGAGCAGTTCTTC.